These 3 T cell receptor beta chains share one sample of origin, sequenced in a study of CD8 T cells in ankylosing spondylitis. TCRdb used MiXCR to reprocess the 5' RACE reads, holding one entry per CDR3 protein. The sample comprises roughly 470,000 distinct CDR3 sequences, 25% to 30% of which are singletons, and about 1% rests with the top ten. The study's findings and limits: What appeared characteristic of ankylosing spondylitis blood was a TCR beta motif of eight highly homologous variants.

Their antigens are not known. Material: blood, either unsorted or a sorted T cell fraction (not recorded which). The receptors were gathered from a male donor with ankylosing spondylitis.

The chain links TRBV20-1 to TRBJ1-1; no clear D gene. V lost 1 base, J lost 7 bases, and 7 bases lay in between. The germline CDR1 and CDR2 sequences are DFQATT and SNEGSKA (reference sequence). The CDR3 runs 11 residues. The CDR3: CSARGPVEAFF. CDR3 DNA sequence: TGCAGTGCTAGAGGCCCGGTTGAAGCTTTCTTT.

The chain has TRBV12-3 or TRBV12-4 and TRBJ2-3; 12 positions match TRBD2. The CDR3 is 15 residues long. V gave up 5 bases and J gave up 5 bases; unmatched junction bases: 5. This chain's CDR3 is CASSILAGGRDTQYF. DNA of the CDR3: TGTGCCAGCAGTATACTAGCGGGAGGTCGAGATACGCAGTATTTT.

There are many counts of this clonotype. This chain joins TRBV7-9 and TRBJ2-1, with 11 bases aligning to TRBD2. Germline V gives CDR1 SEHNR, CDR2 FQNEAQ (reference sequence). The CDR3 consists of 20 residues. J gave up 0 bases and V 1 base, and 11 bases lay outside the gene matches. In DNA form, the CDR3 reads TGTGCCAGCAGCTTAGGTAGCGGGAGGGCCGGAAGAGGCTCCTACAATGAGCAGTTCTTC. Translated: CASSLGSGRAGRGSYNEQFF.